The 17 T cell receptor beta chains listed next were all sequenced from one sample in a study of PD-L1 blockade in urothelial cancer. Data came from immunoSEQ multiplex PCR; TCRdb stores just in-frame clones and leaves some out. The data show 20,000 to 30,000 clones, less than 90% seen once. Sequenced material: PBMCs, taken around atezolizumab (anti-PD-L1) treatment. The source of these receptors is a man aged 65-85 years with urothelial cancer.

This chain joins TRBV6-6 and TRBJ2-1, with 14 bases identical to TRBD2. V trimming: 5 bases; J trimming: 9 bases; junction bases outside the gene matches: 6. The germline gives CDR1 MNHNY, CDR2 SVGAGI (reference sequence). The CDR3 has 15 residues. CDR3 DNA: TGTGCCAGCAGTCCGGGACTAGCGGGAGTAAGTGAGCAGTTCTTC. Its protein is CASSPGLAGVSEQFF.

The CDR3 reads CASSQGTGGTYEQYF. DNA of the CDR3: TGCGCCAGCAGCCAAGGGACAGGGGGTACCTACGAGCAGTACTTC. The J gene is TRBJ2-7, the V gene TRBV4-1, with 10 positions matching TRBD1. V lost 1 base, J lost 2 bases, and 2 bases stayed unmatched. The CDR3 spans 15 residues. Germline values: CDR1 MGHRA, CDR2 YSYEKL.

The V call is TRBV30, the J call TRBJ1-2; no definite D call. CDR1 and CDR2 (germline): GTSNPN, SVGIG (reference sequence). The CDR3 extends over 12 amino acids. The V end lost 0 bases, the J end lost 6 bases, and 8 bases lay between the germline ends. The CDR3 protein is CAWSVDGNGYTF. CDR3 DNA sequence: TGTGCCTGGAGTGTAGACGGGAATGGCTACACCTTC. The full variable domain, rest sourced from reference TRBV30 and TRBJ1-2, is SQTIHQWPATLVQPVGSPLSLECTVEGTSNPNLYWYRQAAGRGLQLLFYSVGIGQISSEVPQNLSASRPQDRQFILSSKKLLLSDSGFYLCAWSVDGNGYTFGSGTRLTVV.

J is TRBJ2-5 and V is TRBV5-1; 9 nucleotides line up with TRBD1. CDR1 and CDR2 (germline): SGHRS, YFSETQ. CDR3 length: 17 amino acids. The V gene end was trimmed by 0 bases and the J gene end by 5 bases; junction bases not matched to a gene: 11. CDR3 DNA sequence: TGCGCCAGCAGCTTGGGGTTGAAACAGGGGGCGTGGGAGACCCAGTACTTC. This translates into CASSLGLKQGAWETQYF.

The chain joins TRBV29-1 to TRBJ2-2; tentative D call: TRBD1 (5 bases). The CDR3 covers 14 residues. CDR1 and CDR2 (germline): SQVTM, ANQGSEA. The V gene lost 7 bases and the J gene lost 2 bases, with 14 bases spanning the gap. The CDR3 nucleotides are TGCAGCGCCCATCCCAGGGCCAACACCGGGGAGCTGTTTTTT. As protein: CSAHPRANTGELFF.

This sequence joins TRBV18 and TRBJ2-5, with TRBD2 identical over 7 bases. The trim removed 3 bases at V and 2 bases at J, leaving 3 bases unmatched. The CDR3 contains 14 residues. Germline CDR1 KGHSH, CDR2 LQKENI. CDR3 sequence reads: CASSPREGQETQYF. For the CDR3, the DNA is TGTGCCAGCTCACCCAGGGAGGGTCAAGAGACCCAGTACTTC.

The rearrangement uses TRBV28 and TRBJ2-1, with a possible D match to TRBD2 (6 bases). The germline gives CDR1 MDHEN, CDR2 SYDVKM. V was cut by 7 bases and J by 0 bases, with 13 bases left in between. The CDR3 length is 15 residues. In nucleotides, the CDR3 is TGTGCCAGCAATCGCGGGACGAGCTCCTACAATGAGCAGTTCTTC. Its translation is CASNRGTSSYNEQFF. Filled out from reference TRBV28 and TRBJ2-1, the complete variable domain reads DVKVTQSSRYLVKRTGEKVFLECVQDMDHENMFWYRQDPGLGLRLIYFSYDVKMKEKGDIPEGYSVSREKKERFSLILESASTNQTSMYLCASNRGTSSYNEQFFGPGTRLTVL.

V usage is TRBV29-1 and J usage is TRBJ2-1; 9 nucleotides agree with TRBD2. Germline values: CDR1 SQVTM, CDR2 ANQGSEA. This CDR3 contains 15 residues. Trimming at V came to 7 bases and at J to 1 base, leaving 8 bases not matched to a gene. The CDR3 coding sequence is TGCAGCGCCTCGACTAGCGGATTATCCTACAATGAGCAGTTCTTC. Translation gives CSASTSGLSYNEQFF.

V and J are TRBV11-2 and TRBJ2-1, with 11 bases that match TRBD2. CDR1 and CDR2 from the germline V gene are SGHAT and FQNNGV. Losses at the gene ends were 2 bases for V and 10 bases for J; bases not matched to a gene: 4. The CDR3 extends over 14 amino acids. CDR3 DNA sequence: TGTGCCAGCAGCTTAACTAGCGGGAGTGTAGAGCAGTTCTTC. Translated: CASSLTSGSVEQFF.

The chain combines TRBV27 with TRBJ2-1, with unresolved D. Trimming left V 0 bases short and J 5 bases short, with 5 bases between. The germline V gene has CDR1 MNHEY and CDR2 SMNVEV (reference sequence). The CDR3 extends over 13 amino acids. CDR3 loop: CASSLSSNNEQFF. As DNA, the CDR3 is TGTGCCAGCAGTTTATCTAGTAACAATGAGCAGTTCTTC.

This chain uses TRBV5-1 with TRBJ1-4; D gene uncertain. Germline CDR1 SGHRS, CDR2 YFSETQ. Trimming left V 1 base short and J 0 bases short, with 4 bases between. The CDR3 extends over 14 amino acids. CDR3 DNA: TGCGCCAGCAGCTTGATCTCAACTAATGAAAAACTGTTTTTT. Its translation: CASSLISTNEKLFF.

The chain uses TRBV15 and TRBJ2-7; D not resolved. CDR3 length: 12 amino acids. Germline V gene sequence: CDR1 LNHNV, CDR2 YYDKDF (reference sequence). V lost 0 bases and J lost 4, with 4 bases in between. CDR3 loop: CATSRDSYEQYF. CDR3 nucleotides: TGTGCCACCAGCAGAGATTCGTACGAGCAGTACTTC.

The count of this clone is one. CDR3 coding DNA: TGTGCCAGCAGTCCCCAGGGACTAGTTCTAGACATTCAGTACTTC. This translates into CASSPQGLVLDIQYF. V and J are TRBV28 and TRBJ2-4; 8 bases match TRBD2. V gave up 5 bases and J gave up 8 bases; unmatched junction bases: 11. This CDR3 has 15 amino acids. Germline CDR1 is MDHEN and CDR2 is SYDVKM.

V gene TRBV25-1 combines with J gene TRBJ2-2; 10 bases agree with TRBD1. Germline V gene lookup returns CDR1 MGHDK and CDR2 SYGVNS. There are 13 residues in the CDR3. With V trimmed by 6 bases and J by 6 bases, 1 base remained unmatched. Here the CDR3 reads CASRGQGPGELFF. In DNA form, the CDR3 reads TGTGCCAGCAGGGGACAGGGGCCCGGGGAGCTGTTTTTT.

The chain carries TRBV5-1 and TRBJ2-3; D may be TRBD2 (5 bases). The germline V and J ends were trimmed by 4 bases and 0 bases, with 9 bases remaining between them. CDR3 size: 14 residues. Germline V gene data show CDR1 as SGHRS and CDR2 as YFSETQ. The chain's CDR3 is CASSHPGSTDTQYF. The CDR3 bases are TGCGCCAGCAGCCACCCGGGGAGCACAGATACGCAGTATTTT.

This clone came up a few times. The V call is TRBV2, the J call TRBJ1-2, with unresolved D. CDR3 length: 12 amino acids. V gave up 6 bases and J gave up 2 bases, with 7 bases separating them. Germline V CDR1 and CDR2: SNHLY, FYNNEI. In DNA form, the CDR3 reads TGTGCCAGCAGGGGCTTCAACTATGGCTACACCTTC. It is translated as CASRGFNYGYTF.

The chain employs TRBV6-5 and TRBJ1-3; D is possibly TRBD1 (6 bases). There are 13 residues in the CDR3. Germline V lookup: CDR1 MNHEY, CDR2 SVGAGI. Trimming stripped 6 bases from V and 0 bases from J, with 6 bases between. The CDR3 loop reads CASRDSSGNTIYF. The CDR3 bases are TGTGCCAGCAGGGACAGCTCTGGAAACACCATATATTTT.